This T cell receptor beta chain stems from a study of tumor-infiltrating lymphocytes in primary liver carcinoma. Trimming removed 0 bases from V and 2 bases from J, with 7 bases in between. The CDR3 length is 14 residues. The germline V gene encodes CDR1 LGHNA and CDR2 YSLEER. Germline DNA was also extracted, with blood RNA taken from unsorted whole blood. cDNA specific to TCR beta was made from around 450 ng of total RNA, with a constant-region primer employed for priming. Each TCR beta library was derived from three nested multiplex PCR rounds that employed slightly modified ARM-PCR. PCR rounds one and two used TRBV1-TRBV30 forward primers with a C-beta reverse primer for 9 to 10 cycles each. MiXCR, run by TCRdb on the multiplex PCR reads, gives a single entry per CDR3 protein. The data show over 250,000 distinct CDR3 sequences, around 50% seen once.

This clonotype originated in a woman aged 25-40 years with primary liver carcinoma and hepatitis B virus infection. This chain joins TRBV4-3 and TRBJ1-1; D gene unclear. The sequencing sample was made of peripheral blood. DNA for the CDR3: TGCGCCAGCAGCCAAGACAGATACAACACTGAAGCTTTCTTT. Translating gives CASSQDRYNTEAFF.